These 31 T cell receptor beta chains came from one sample sequenced in a study of T cell responses to AZD1222 COVID-19 vaccine. The assay was immunoSEQ multiplex PCR, and TCRdb's table has in-frame clones only and misses some. The table for this sample gives over 130,000 clones. Sequencing input: peripheral blood. The receptors were gathered from an adult in good health.

This rearrangement joins TRBV6-6 to TRBJ1-2; TRBD1 is a possible D gene (5 bases). Germline CDR1 reads MNHNY; CDR2 reads SVGAGI (reference sequence). This CDR3 is 11 amino acids long. Between the trimmed V and J ends, which lost 7 bases and 7 bases, there was a span of 10 bases. CDR3 bases: TGTGCCAGCACGGCAGGGCTTGGCTACACCTTC. Protein sequence: CASTAGLGYTF.

The chain recombines TRBV6-1 with TRBJ1-2; TRBD1 matches 9 bases. V dropped 4 bases and J dropped 4; count of bases not matched to a gene: 10. The CDR3 has 16 residues. CDR1 is MNHNS and CDR2 is SASEGT in the germline V gene. The CDR3 bases are TGTGCCAGCAGTGGCCCCACCGGGACAGGGCTCTATGGCTACACCTTC. Protein: CASSGPTGTGLYGYTF.

The CDR3 DNA is TGTGCCACCAGCAGAGAGGGGGAAAGTGAAAAACTGTTTTTT. Protein sequence: CATSREGESEKLFF. The chain links TRBV15 to TRBJ1-4, with a tentative D call TRBD1 (5 bases). This CDR3 is built from 14 residues. The ends were cut back, 0 bases at V and 7 bases at J, with 9 bases in the middle. Germline CDR1 reads LNHNV; CDR2 reads YYDKDF (reference sequence).

The chain couples TRBV6-5 to TRBJ1-4, with D perhaps TRBD1 (6 bases). CDR1 MNHEY and CDR2 SVGAGI come from the germline V gene. This CDR3 region has 15 residues. V lost 6 bases, J lost 4 bases, and 15 bases lay in between. CDR3 protein: CASRRQGSHNEKLFF. The CDR3 coding sequence is TGTGCCAGCAGGCGTCAGGGGTCCCATAATGAAAAACTGTTTTTT.

This sequence joins TRBV29-1 and TRBJ1-6; 10 bases fit TRBD1. The CDR3 has 13 amino acids. Looked up from germline, CDR1 is SQVTM and CDR2 is ANQGSEA. J was trimmed by 7 bases and V by 5 bases; bases with no gene match: 2. CDR3: CSVWTGGNSPLHF. CDR3 coding DNA: TGCAGCGTTTGGACAGGGGGGAATTCACCCCTCCACTTT.

Comment on this clone: Distinct nucleotide sequences in the sample also encode this CDR3. This CDR3 is CASSSVYGYTF. CDR3 coding DNA: TGTGCCAGCAGTTCGGTATATGGCTACACCTTC. The rearrangement links TRBV12-3 or TRBV12-4 to TRBJ1-2; D gene uncertain. Trimming stripped 4 bases from V and 5 bases from J, with 5 bases between. The CDR3 contains 11 residues.

V and J are TRBV29-1 and TRBJ2-1; D remains ambiguous. CDR1 is SQVTM and CDR2 is ANQGSEA in the germline V gene. Trimming removed 4 bases from V and 9 bases from J, with 10 bases in between. This CDR3 has 11 amino acids. CDR3 nucleotide sequence: TGCAGCGTTGGGTTTTTGGGTGAGCAGTTCTTC. It yields the protein CSVGFLGEQFF.

The chain recombines TRBV11-3 with TRBJ2-1; D is ambiguous. Germline loops: CDR1 SGHNT, CDR2 YENEEA. The CDR3 contains 15 residues. V was cut by 1 base and J by 5 bases, with 12 bases left in between. The CDR3 here is CASSLAPLNNNEQFF. DNA for the CDR3: TGTGCCAGCAGCTTAGCGCCCCTAAATAACAATGAGCAGTTCTTC.

The J gene is TRBJ2-7, the V gene TRBV3-1 (or the pseudogene TRBV3-2); D gene unclear. The CDR3 length is 12 residues. Trimming removed 1 base at V and 5 bases at J, with 6 bases between. Germline V gene sequence: CDR1 LGHDT, CDR2 YNNKEL (reference sequence). The CDR3 protein is CASSQGANEQYF. Here the CDR3 DNA reads TGTGCCAGCAGCCAAGGAGCGAACGAGCAGTACTTC.

The V gene is TRBV6-5, the J gene TRBJ1-6; a possible D gene is TRBD1 (6 bases). The CDR3 extends over 15 amino acids. Germline V gene data show CDR1 as MNHEY and CDR2 as SVGAGI. V lost 10 bases and J lost 8, with 21 bases in between. In nucleotides, the CDR3 is TGTGCCATCCCCCGAGGAGGACAGACCCATTCACCCCTCCACTTT. This encodes CAIPRGGQTHSPLHF.

This chain connects TRBV12-3 or TRBV12-4 to TRBJ2-1, with 9 bases aligning to TRBD2. The V segment lost 3 bases and the J segment 13 bases; nucleotides outside the gene matches: 4. There are 12 residues in the CDR3. The CDR3 nucleotides are TGTGCCAGCAGTTTTATAGCGGGGGCACAGTTCTTC. Translation: CASSFIAGAQFF.

The chain joins TRBV3-1 (or the pseudogene TRBV3-2) to TRBJ2-3, with 8 bases aligning to TRBD2. CDR1 LGHDT and CDR2 YNNKEL come from the germline V gene (reference sequence). CDR3 length: 19 residues. J lost 4 bases, V lost 0 bases, and 15 bases had no gene match. The CDR3 nucleotides are TGTGCCAGCAGCCAAGATAGGGAGGACCGGGGGGGCCCCCCAGATACGCAGTATTTT. This translates into CASSQDREDRGGPPDTQYF.

The chain carries TRBV12-5 and TRBJ1-4; 7 nucleotides match TRBD1. Trimming at V came to 3 bases and at J to 8 bases, leaving 12 bases not matched to a gene. The germline CDR1 and CDR2 sequences are LGHNT and FRNRAP. The CDR3 runs to 16 residues. This CDR3 is CASGFLLGQSGEKLFF. CDR3 DNA: TGTGCTAGTGGTTTCCTACTGGGACAGTCAGGGGAAAAACTGTTTTTT.

This chain connects TRBV7-9 to TRBJ1-1, with D possibly TRBD1 on 6 matching bases. Germline CDR1 SEHNR, CDR2 FQNEAQ (reference sequence). V gave up 3 bases and J gave up 0 bases, with 8 bases separating them. There are 14 residues in the CDR3. The CDR3 sequence is CASSFQGLNTEAFF. CDR3 DNA sequence: TGTGCCAGCAGCTTCCAGGGGTTGAACACTGAAGCTTTCTTT.

The chain uses TRBV18 and TRBJ1-2; 7 bases agree with TRBD1. Germline CDR1 is KGHSH and CDR2 is LQKENI. V lost 2 bases and J lost 1; bases outside the gene matches: 13. The CDR3 runs to 18 residues. The CDR3 region is CASSPGTKTGTLNYGYTF. Written as DNA, the CDR3 is TGTGCCAGCTCACCAGGCACTAAGACAGGGACCCTTAACTATGGCTACACCTTC.

The V gene is TRBV6-4, the J gene TRBJ1-6; 11 bases are shared with TRBD1. V lost 2 bases and J lost 9; bases outside the gene matches: 0. The CDR3 is 14 amino acids. Germline CDR1 reads MRHNA; CDR2 reads SNTAGT. The DNA for the CDR3 is TGTGCCAGCAGTGACGGACAGGGGGCTTCACCCCTCCACTTT. This codes for CASSDGQGASPLHF.

The chain combines TRBV9 with TRBJ2-4, with 12 bases identical to TRBD1. Germline trimming cut 3 bases from V and 1 base from J; bases unmatched to any gene: 17. CDR1 is SGDLS, CDR2 YYNGEE, per germline. The CDR3 runs 21 residues. Here the CDR3 reads CASSDPSRDRGLGSAKNIQYF. In DNA form, the CDR3 reads TGTGCCAGCAGCGACCCCAGCCGGGACAGGGGGCTCGGGAGCGCCAAAAACATTCAGTACTTC.

This rearrangement joins TRBV5-4 to TRBJ2-1; D may match TRBD1 or TRBD2 (5 bases each). The CDR3 has 16 residues. Trimming took off 0 bases at V and 0 bases at J, with 10 bases between the two ends. The V gene's germline CDR1 is SGHNT and CDR2 YYREEE (reference sequence). The CDR3 DNA sequence: TGTGCCAGCAGCTTGGAGGCAGGGAGCTCCTACAATGAGCAGTTCTTC. Protein sequence: CASSLEAGSSYNEQFF.

The rearrangement joins TRBV2 to TRBJ2-7; D tentatively reads TRBD1 or TRBD2 (5 bases each). Trimming took off 6 bases at V and 2 bases at J, with 14 bases between the two ends. The length of the CDR3 is 14 residues. Germline V lookup: CDR1 SNHLY, CDR2 FYNNEI. The CDR3 bases are TGTGCCAGCAGGGCTAAGGGACGGGCCTACGAGCAGTACTTC. Protein: CASRAKGRAYEQYF.

J is TRBJ2-2 and V is TRBV5-1; perhaps TRBD1 as D (6 bases). CDR1 SGHRS and CDR2 YFSETQ come from the germline V gene. V was trimmed by 0 bases and J by 1 base, leaving 13 bases between them. This CDR3 has 17 amino acids. CDR3 coding DNA: TGCGCCAGCAGCTTGGGAGGACAGTCACAGAACACCGGGGAGCTGTTTTTT. Translating gives CASSLGGQSQNTGELFF.

The V call is TRBV30, the J call TRBJ2-1; perhaps TRBD1 as D (5 bases). The CDR3 totals 13 residues. V was cut by 4 bases and J by 2 bases, with 9 bases left in between. Germline CDR1 GTSNPN, CDR2 SVGIG (reference sequence). The CDR3: CAWTGQTYNEQFF. The CDR3 DNA is TGTGCCTGGACCGGACAAACCTACAATGAGCAGTTCTTC. The full variable domain, its missing parts supplied by reference TRBV30 and TRBJ2-1, is SQTIHQWPATLVQPVGSPLSLECTVEGTSNPNLYWYRQAAGRGLQLLFYSVGIGQISSEVPQNLSASRPQDRQFILSSKKLLLSDSGFYLCAWTGQTYNEQFFGPGTRLTVL.

The rearrangement uses TRBV18 and TRBJ1-2, with D perhaps matching TRBD1 (5 bases). Trimming removed 3 bases at V and 4 bases at J, with 18 bases between. The CDR3 runs 16 residues. Per the germline V gene, CDR1 is KGHSH and CDR2 is LQKENI. CDR3 amino acids: CASSPPVGGAGYGYTF. For the CDR3, the DNA is TGTGCCAGCTCACCCCCCGTTGGAGGGGCAGGCTATGGCTACACCTTC.

DNA of the CDR3: TGTGCCAGCAGCCCCGGACTAGCGGGGGTTTACGAGCAGTACTTC. As protein: CASSPGLAGVYEQYF. The chain combines TRBV3-1 (or the pseudogene TRBV3-2) with TRBJ2-7; the match to TRBD2 covers 13 bases. Germline trimming cut 4 bases from V and 4 bases from J; bases unmatched to any gene: 4. Germline CDR1 LGHDT, CDR2 YNNKEL (reference sequence). The CDR3 spans 15 residues.

The chain combines TRBV5-1 with TRBJ2-7; D is ambiguous. Germline CDR1 SGHRS, CDR2 YFSETQ. This CDR3 comprises 14 residues. V was cut by 0 bases and J by 0 bases, with 7 bases left in between. CDR3 in amino acids: CASSLEQNSYEQYF. For the CDR3, the DNA is TGCGCCAGCAGCTTGGAACAGAACTCCTACGAGCAGTACTTC.

The V and J genes are TRBV7-2 and TRBJ2-3; 8 bases match TRBD1. The CDR3 totals 16 residues. Unmatched junction bases numbered 8, after V lost 5 bases and J lost 1 base. Germline V gene lookup returns CDR1 SGHTA and CDR2 FQGNSA. The CDR3 DNA is TGTGCCAGCAGCCCAAGACAGGGGACCGGCACAGATACGCAGTATTTT. Protein sequence: CASSPRQGTGTDTQYF.

This chain joins TRBV12-3 or TRBV12-4 and TRBJ1-2; D perhaps matches TRBD1 (5 bases). The CDR3 totals 13 residues. Trimming took off 3 bases at V and 7 bases at J, with 12 bases between the two ends. The CDR3 nucleotides read TGTGCCAGCAGTTTGGCAGGGAGACGTGGCTACACCTTC. Residues: CASSLAGRRGYTF.

CDR3 region: CASSYAGVLGETQYF. The CDR3 region has the DNA TGTGCCAGCAGTTACGCGGGGGTGTTAGGAGAGACCCAGTACTTC. The gene calls are TRBV6-2 or TRBV6-3 and TRBJ2-5, with 7 bases matching TRBD2. The CDR3 consists of 15 residues. CDR1 is MNHEY, CDR2 SVGEGT, per germline. V lost 2 bases and J lost 4; bases outside the gene matches: 7.

CDR3 bases: TGCGCCAGCAGCTCGGATCGGGGCCCTGGAAACACCATATATTTT. This encodes CASSSDRGPGNTIYF. V gene TRBV5-1 combines with J gene TRBJ1-3, with D possibly TRBD1 on 5 matching bases. Germline-derived CDR1 and CDR2 are SGHRS and YFSETQ. The CDR3 has 15 residues. V shed 3 bases and J shed 2 bases, with 12 bases lying between them.

This chain joins TRBV4-3 and TRBJ1-2; 9 bases line up with TRBD1. The CDR3 has 21 amino acids. Trimming cost V 0 bases and J 8 bases; bases outside gene matches: 25. CDR1 and CDR2 from the germline V gene are LGHNA and YSLEER. DNA of the CDR3: TGCGCCAGCAGCCAAGATTGTCAAACCGGACCCCGGGACAGGGTGTCAGACGGCTACACCTTC. Encoded protein: CASSQDCQTGPRDRVSDGYTF.

The gene calls are TRBV5-8 and TRBJ2-3; 9 bases agree with TRBD1. V shed 7 bases and J 0 bases; nucleotides not matched to a gene: 6. This CDR3 comprises 15 residues. Germline CDR1 is SGHTS and CDR2 is YDEGEE. CDR3 coding DNA: TGTGCCAGCCCAACAGGGGGCCGGAGCACAGATACGCAGTATTTT. The encoded protein is CASPTGGRSTDTQYF.

The chain is built from TRBV30 and TRBJ1-6; D is unclear. This CDR3 contains 14 residues. Trimming took 0 bases from V and 7 from J, leaving 10 bases between them. Germline CDR1 reads GTSNPN; CDR2 reads SVGIG (reference sequence). For the CDR3, the DNA is TGTGCCTGGAGTGTACGTCCACCCAATTCACCCCTCCACTTT. This sequence encodes CAWSVRPPNSPLHF.